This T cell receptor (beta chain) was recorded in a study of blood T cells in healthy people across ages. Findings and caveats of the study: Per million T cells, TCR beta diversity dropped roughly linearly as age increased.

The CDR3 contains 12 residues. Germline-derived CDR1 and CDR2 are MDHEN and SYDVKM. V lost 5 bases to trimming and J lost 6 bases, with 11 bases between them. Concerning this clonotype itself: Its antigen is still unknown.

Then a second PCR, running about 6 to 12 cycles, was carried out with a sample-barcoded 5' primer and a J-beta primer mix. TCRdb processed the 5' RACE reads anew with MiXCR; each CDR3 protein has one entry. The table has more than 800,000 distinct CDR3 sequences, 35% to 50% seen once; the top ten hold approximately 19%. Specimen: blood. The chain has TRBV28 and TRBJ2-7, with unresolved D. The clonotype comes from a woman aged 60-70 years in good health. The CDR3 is CASSLPGPEQYF. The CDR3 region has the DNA TGTGCCAGCAGTCTTCCCGGCCCCGAGCAGTACTTC.